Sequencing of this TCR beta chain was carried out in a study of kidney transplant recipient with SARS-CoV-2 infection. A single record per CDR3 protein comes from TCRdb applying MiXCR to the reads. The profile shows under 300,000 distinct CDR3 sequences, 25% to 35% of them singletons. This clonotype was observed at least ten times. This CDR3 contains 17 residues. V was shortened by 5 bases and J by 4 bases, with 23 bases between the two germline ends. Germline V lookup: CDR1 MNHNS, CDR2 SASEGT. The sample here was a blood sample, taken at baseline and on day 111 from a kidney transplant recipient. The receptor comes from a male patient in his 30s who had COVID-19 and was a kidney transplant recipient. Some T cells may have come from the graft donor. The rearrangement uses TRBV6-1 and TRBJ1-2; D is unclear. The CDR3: CASSTSPECRKTYGYTF. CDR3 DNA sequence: TGTGCCAGCAGTACTTCTCCGGAATGTAGAAAGACCTATGGCTACACCTTC.